The T cell receptor (beta chain) described here comes from a study of graft-versus-host responses after intestinal transplantation. Background on the study: Following induction with anti-thymocyte globulin, all recipients were given tacrolimus and steroids for approximately 3 years. Whole-study findings and limits: When patients had graft-donor T cell macrochimerism, their allografts held high graft-versus-host to host-versus-graft clonal ratios. Recipient bone marrow held GvH clones, some seen earlier in ileum or blood.

With regard to this clone: Its antigen is not identified.

Clones were read by immunoSEQ multiplex PCR, and TCRdb kept only the in-frame ones, dropping some. Of about 110,000 clones in the sample, roughly 86% are singletons; the top ten hold roughly 0.71%. The length of the CDR3 is 15 residues. Germline V gene data show CDR1 as LNHDA and CDR2 as SQIVND (reference sequence). The junction had 7 bases not matched to a gene; V was cut back by 1 base and J by 7 bases. The chain is built from TRBV19 and TRBJ2-4, with 7 bases fitting TRBD1. The receptor comes from a human donor who was the organ donor for an intestinal transplant. Material: unstimulated CD4+ T cells sorted from spleen or lymph node cells, obtained before transplant. Written as DNA, the CDR3 is TGTGCCAGTAGTATAGGAGGGGGCCCAGGGAACATTCAGTACTTC. Protein sequence: CASSIGGGPGNIQYF.